This is a list of T cell receptor beta chains from one sample in a study of identical twins. TCRdb redid the calling of the 5' RACE reads with MiXCR, one entry per CDR3 protein. The table has 1.5 million to 2 million distinct CDR3 sequences, under 35% seen once. Sequenced sample: cord blood. These receptor sequences come from a newborn girl in good health. The CDR3 runs from the conserved cysteine through the conserved F or W. Clone size is given for some rows only: seen once, a few or many times, or a class if the clone is expanded.

abundance: few; v_gene: TRBV5-1; j_gene: TRBJ2-5; CDR3aa: CASSPPLANQETQYF
abundance: many; v_gene: TRBV6-2/TRBV6-3; j_gene: TRBJ1-2; CDR3aa: CASSLGRLNYGYTF
abundance: few; v_gene: TRBV20-1; j_gene: TRBJ2-1; CDR3aa: CSARVDLAGIVSEQFF
abundance: NA; v_gene: TRBV3-1; j_gene: TRBJ2-1; CDR3aa: CASSQAQRTNEQFF
abundance: many; v_gene: TRBV11-2; j_gene: TRBJ2-3; CDR3aa: CASSLGDTTDTQYF
abundance: many; v_gene: TRBV20-1; j_gene: TRBJ2-5; CDR3aa: CSASRGRQETQYF
abundance: NA; v_gene: TRBV21-1; j_gene: TRBJ2-1; CDR3aa: CAGSRGRGKLHCFTFYNEQFF
abundance: NA; v_gene: TRBV12-3/TRBV12-4; j_gene: TRBJ2-1; CDR3aa: CASTLKRGGLNEQFF
abundance: few; v_gene: TRBV28; j_gene: TRBJ2-3; CDR3aa: CASNLGTGGADTQYF
abundance: NA; v_gene: TRBV20-1; j_gene: TRBJ2-7; CDR3aa: CSAIIRDLSYEQYF
abundance: NA; v_gene: TRBV6-5; j_gene: TRBJ2-3; CDR3aa: CASSYGGEDTQYF
abundance: NA; v_gene: TRBV2; j_gene: TRBJ2-1; CDR3aa: CASDWAGGYNEQFF
abundance: many; v_gene: TRBV11-1; j_gene: TRBJ2-3; CDR3aa: CASSSRLSSTDTQYF